One sample yielded the 19 T cell receptor beta chains listed below, sequenced in a study of blood T cell repertoires in COVID-19. The assay was immunoSEQ multiplex PCR, and TCRdb's table has in-frame clones only and misses some. The table includes roughly 250,000 clones, about 89% detected once. Sequenced input: peripheral blood. The receptors come from a man under 40 with acute or convalescent COVID-19.

On this clone itself: A much larger clone differs by one base, so this may be a read error. The CDR3 here is CASSLGTGGAQPQHF. For the CDR3, the DNA is TGTGCCAGCAGCTTAGGGACAGGGGGGGCCCAGCCCCAGCATTTT. The gene calls are TRBV7-8 and TRBJ1-5, with TRBD1 matching 10 bases. The CDR3 totals 15 residues. J was trimmed by 7 bases and V by 1 base; bases with no gene match: 4. CDR1 SGHVS and CDR2 FQNEAQ come from the germline V gene.

This chain joins TRBV28 and TRBJ1-2; no clear D. V was pared by 3 bases and J by 2 bases, with 10 bases between. CDR1 is MDHEN, CDR2 SYDVKM, per germline. The CDR3 has 14 residues. CDR3 region: CASSFGRRNYGYTF. The DNA of the CDR3 is TGTGCCAGCAGTTTTGGGAGGAGGAACTATGGCTACACCTTC.

The rearrangement links TRBV28 to TRBJ2-1; D is possibly TRBD2 (5 bases). The CDR3 runs to 14 residues. Germline V gene lookup returns CDR1 MDHEN and CDR2 SYDVKM. V was clipped by 5 bases and J by 5 bases, with 13 bases between them. CDR3 coding DNA: TGTGCCAGCAGTCCACGGTCGGGGAACAATGAGCAGTTCTTC. The encoded protein is CASSPRSGNNEQFF.

The chain couples TRBV28 to TRBJ1-6, with D maybe TRBD1 (5 bases). V was clipped by 2 bases and J by 9 bases, with 11 bases between them. Germline V CDR1 and CDR2: MDHEN, SYDVKM. This CDR3 has 14 residues. The CDR3 reads CASSLGGIGSPLHF. The CDR3 nucleotides read TGTGCCAGCAGTTTAGGGGGGATCGGTTCACCCCTCCACTTT.

This chain connects TRBV20-1 to TRBJ1-1, with D perhaps matching TRBD1 (6 bases). The CDR3 length is 15 residues. CDR1 is DFQATT and CDR2 is SNEGSKA in the germline V gene (reference sequence). The ends were cut back, 3 bases at V and 0 bases at J, with 14 bases in the middle. CDR3 nucleotide sequence: TGCAGTGCTAGTGTTGCTGGGGGCGTGAACACTGAAGCTTTCTTT. As protein: CSASVAGGVNTEAFF.

The J gene is TRBJ2-3, the V gene TRBV5-1; 11 bases line up with TRBD2. Germline CDR1 is SGHRS and CDR2 is YFSETQ. This CDR3 has 16 amino acids. Unmatched junction bases numbered 9, after V lost 4 bases and J lost 5 bases. The DNA for the CDR3 is TGCGCCAGCAGCGTCCGTAGCGGGAGGGCCCAAGATACGCAGTATTTT. Translated: CASSVRSGRAQDTQYF.

As for this clone: The junction shows a germline mismatch at one end, possibly a read error. The chain employs TRBV29-1 and TRBJ2-1, with D maybe TRBD1 (5 bases). Germline-derived CDR1 and CDR2 are SQVTM and ANQGSEA. The CDR3 consists of 11 residues. The CDR3 loop is CSVRGYSEQFF. In nucleotides, the CDR3 is TGCAGCGTTAGGGGTTACAGTGAGCAGTTCTTC.

This chain uses TRBV27 with TRBJ1-5; 7 bases match TRBD1. V lost 3 bases and J lost 4; bases outside the gene matches: 9. CDR1 MNHEY and CDR2 SMNVEV come from the germline V gene (reference sequence). The length of the CDR3 is 16 residues. CDR3 sequence (DNA): TGTGCCAGCAGTTTTTACCGACAGGGTGAGAATCAGCCCCAGCATTTT. It encodes CASSFYRQGENQPQHF.

This chain links TRBV6-6 with TRBJ2-3, with TRBD1 matching over 7 bases. This CDR3 spans 14 amino acids. Germline CDR1 is MNHNY and CDR2 is SVGAGI (reference sequence). J gave up 4 bases and V 7 bases, and 8 bases lay outside the gene matches. CDR3 bases: TGTGCCAGCATAGACAGGGCAGGGGCAGATACGCAGTATTTT. Its translation: CASIDRAGADTQYF.

The J gene is TRBJ2-3, the V gene TRBV9; the match to TRBD1 covers 7 bases. Germline V CDR1 and CDR2: SGDLS, YYNGEE. The CDR3 length is 14 residues. Losses at the gene ends were 9 bases for V and 6 bases for J; bases not matched to a gene: 13. CDR3 residues: CANRTGVEGDTQYF. CDR3 coding DNA: TGTGCCAACCGAACAGGGGTTGAGGGGGATACGCAGTATTTT. The whole variable domain, filled in from reference TRBV9 and TRBJ2-3, reads DSGVTQTPKHLITATGQRVTLRCSPRSGDLSVYWYQQSLDQGLQFLIQYYNGEERAKGNILERFSAQQFPDLHSELNLSSLELGDSALYFCANRTGVEGDTQYFGPGTRLTVL.

J is TRBJ1-5 and V is TRBV19; 8 bases are a match to TRBD1. The germline V gene has CDR1 LNHDA and CDR2 SQIVND (reference sequence). This CDR3 spans 13 amino acids. V shed 3 bases and J 6 bases; nucleotides not matched to a gene: 1. CDR3 sequence reads: CASSMQGAQPQHF. CDR3 sequence (DNA): TGTGCCAGTAGTATGCAGGGGGCTCAGCCCCAGCATTTT. The variable domain in full, with the rest retrieved from reference TRBV19 and TRBJ1-5, is DGGITQSPKYLFRKEGQNVTLSCEQNLNHDAMYWYRQDPGQGLRLIYYSQIVNDFQKGDIAEGYSVSREKKESFPLTVTSAQKNPTAFYLCASSMQGAQPQHFGDGTRLSIL.

The chain couples TRBV25-1 to TRBJ1-2, with 8 bases that match TRBD1. Losses at the gene ends were 2 bases for V and 7 bases for J; bases not matched to a gene: 9. Germline assignment: CDR1 MGHDK and CDR2 SYGVNS. The CDR3 has 15 amino acids. CDR3 DNA sequence: TGTGCCAGCAGTGAACCGGACAGGGATTTAGGTGGCTACACCTTC. Residues: CASSEPDRDLGGYTF.

This clone was seen only a few times. The genes are TRBV19 and TRBJ1-1; 7 bases fit TRBD1. Germline V gives CDR1 LNHDA, CDR2 SQIVND (reference sequence). Trimming at V came to 4 bases and at J to 7 bases, leaving 9 bases not matched to a gene. The CDR3 contains 14 residues. The CDR3 spells CASSTPTGLDEAFF. The CDR3 DNA sequence: TGTGCCAGTAGTACCCCGACAGGGCTTGATGAAGCTTTCTTT.

The rearrangement links TRBV5-4 to TRBJ2-1, with 9 bases that match TRBD2. Germline loops: CDR1 SGHNT, CDR2 YYREEE (reference sequence). Unmatched junction bases numbered 10, after V lost 4 bases and J lost 5 bases. The CDR3 sequence is 16 residues long. Written as DNA, the CDR3 is TGTGCCAGCAGCACCCGGGTAGCGGGAGAAAACAATGAGCAGTTCTTC. Encoded protein: CASSTRVAGENNEQFF.

This chain links TRBV28 with TRBJ2-1, with 11 bases aligning to TRBD2. The CDR3 runs 16 residues. CDR1 and CDR2 from the germline V gene are MDHEN and SYDVKM. After removal of 1 base from V and 9 bases from J, the junction contained 8 bases not matched to a gene. The CDR3 loop is CASSLLLAGERSEQFF. The CDR3 DNA sequence: TGTGCCAGCAGTTTATTACTAGCGGGAGAGAGGAGTGAGCAGTTCTTC.

This chain joins TRBV25-1 and TRBJ2-4, with 8 bases matching TRBD1. Trimming cost V 6 bases and J 9 bases; bases outside gene matches: 10. The length of the CDR3 is 14 residues. CDR1 and CDR2 (germline): MGHDK, SYGVNS. CDR3 sequence: CASSQGLGTGIQYF. CDR3 nucleotides: TGTGCCAGCAGCCAGGGATTGGGGACAGGCATTCAGTACTTC.

The CDR3 region has the DNA TGCGCCAGCAGCTTGGAAGGGGGACGGGCGTACGAGCAGTACTTC. It encodes CASSLEGGRAYEQYF. The chain couples TRBV5-1 to TRBJ2-7, with a weak D call TRBD1 (6 bases). Germline V lookup: CDR1 SGHRS, CDR2 YFSETQ. V was clipped by 0 bases and J by 4 bases, with 14 bases between them. The CDR3 runs 15 residues. Filled out from reference TRBV5-1 and TRBJ2-7, the complete variable domain reads KAGVTQTPRYLIKTRGQQVTLSCSPISGHRSVSWYQQTPGQGLQFLFEYFSETQRNKGNFPGRFSGRQFSNSRSEMNVSTLELGDSALYLCASSLEGGRAYEQYFGPGTRLTVT.

The V and J genes are TRBV28 and TRBJ2-1; TRBD2 agrees at 8 bases. The CDR3 loop spans 16 amino acids. Germline CDR1 and CDR2: MDHEN and SYDVKM. The V and J ends lost 6 bases and 10 bases, in that order; junction bases with no gene match: 17. CDR3 region: CASSSQRAGGWREQFF. The CDR3 DNA reads as TGTGCCAGCAGCTCCCAAAGGGCGGGGGGCTGGAGAGAGCAGTTCTTC. The whole variable domain, remainder taken from reference TRBV28 and TRBJ2-1, is DVKVTQSSRYLVKRTGEKVFLECVQDMDHENMFWYRQDPGLGLRLIYFSYDVKMKEKGDIPEGYSVSREKKERFSLILESASTNQTSMYLCASSSQRAGGWREQFFGPGTRLTVL.

In its sample, this clone was seen once. The V and J genes are TRBV19 and TRBJ1-3; 11 positions agree with TRBD1. After removal of 6 bases from V and 8 bases from J, the junction contained 3 bases not matched to a gene. CDR1 LNHDA and CDR2 SQIVND come from the germline V gene (reference sequence). CDR3 length equals 13 residues. The CDR3 protein is CASSRGQGDTIYF. The CDR3 bases are TGTGCCAGTAGCCGGGGACAGGGGGACACCATATATTTT.